This TCR beta chain was sequenced in a study of CXCR3-negative and CXCR3-positive naive CD8 T cells. General study results and limits: Similarly elevated diversity marked both naive subsets, with memory CD8+ cells showing far lower diversity. Similar TRBV-TRBJ gene usage was seen in naive CXCR3-negative and CXCR3-positive cells, but not in memory cells.

Each TRB cDNA library was prepared by 5' RACE (with UMI labels). From its re-call of the 5' RACE reads, TCRdb lists each CDR3 protein once, without DNA. The sample has 7,000 to 8,000 distinct CDR3 sequences. Concerning this clonotype itself: The antigen is undetermined.

The CDR3 extends over 12 amino acids. Per the germline V gene, CDR1 is SQVTM and CDR2 is ANQGSEA. This chain uses TRBV29-1 with TRBJ2-7; the TCRdb D gene call, TRBD1, has no DNA to confirm it. Sample: naive CXCR3- CD8+ T cells from blood. Subset specified: CD45RO-CCR7+CD27+CD95- naive CD8+ T cells lacking CXCR3 (TNR3-). This clonotype originated in a human donor in good health. Some clones in this sample may be carry-over from other donors' samples. CDR3 amino acids: CSVVAGAYEQYF.